These 15 T cell receptor beta chains were all obtained from the same sample, sequenced in a study of neoadjuvant nivolumab and ipilimumab in lung cancer. Produced via immunoSEQ multiplex PCR; TCRdb's table is partial and in-frame only. The profile shows 25,000 to 30,000 clones, 75% to 85% of them singletons. The sample here was tumor tissue, taken after neoadjuvant nivolumab, alone or with ipilimumab, at or shortly before surgery. The receptors here all came from an adult with non-small cell lung cancer.

The chain is built from TRBV25-1 and TRBJ2-5; D unresolved. Trimming took 3 bases from V and 5 from J, leaving 10 bases between them. The CDR3 covers 13 residues. Germline V CDR1 and CDR2: MGHDK, SYGVNS. The CDR3, as DNA: TGTGCCAGCAGTGACGGAGACGGGGAGACCCAGTACTTC. It is translated as CASSDGDGETQYF.

This chain joins TRBV18 and TRBJ2-7, with 9 nucleotides matching TRBD2. Per germline, CDR1 KGHSH and CDR2 LQKENI. J lost 2 bases, V lost 3 bases, and 5 bases had no gene match. The CDR3 length is 15 residues. CDR3 nucleotide sequence: TGTGCCAGCTCACCTCTAGCGGGAAGGGCCTACGAGCAGTACTTC. Translated, it gives CASSPLAGRAYEQYF. Looking up the rest from reference TRBV18 and TRBJ2-7 gives the full variable domain: NAGVMQNPRHLVRRRGQEARLRCSPMKGHSHVYWYRQLPEEGLKFMVYLQKENIIDESGMPKERFSAEFPKEGPSILRIQQVVRGDSAAYFCASSPLAGRAYEQYFGPGTRLTVT.

The chain joins TRBV5-4 to TRBJ1-1; 7 bases align to TRBD1. Germline V gene lookup returns CDR1 SGHNT and CDR2 YYREEE (reference sequence). The CDR3 covers 13 residues. Unmatched junction bases numbered 6, after V lost 4 bases and J lost 6 bases. This CDR3 reads CASSRGQGAEAFF. In nucleotides, the CDR3 is TGTGCCAGCAGCCGGGGGCAGGGGGCTGAAGCTTTCTTT.

This chain links TRBV30 with TRBJ2-7, with 10 bases fitting TRBD2. The CDR3 spans 14 residues. Germline CDR1 reads GTSNPN; CDR2 reads SVGIG (reference sequence). The ends lost 1 base at V and 5 bases at J; junction bases unmatched: 5. The CDR3: CAWSDPGLANEQYF. In nucleotides, the CDR3 is TGTGCCTGGAGTGATCCGGGACTAGCGAACGAGCAGTACTTC. Using reference TRBV30 and TRBJ2-7 for the parts outside the CDR3, the full variable domain is SQTIHQWPATLVQPVGSPLSLECTVEGTSNPNLYWYRQAAGRGLQLLFYSVGIGQISSEVPQNLSASRPQDRQFILSSKKLLLSDSGFYLCAWSDPGLANEQYFGPGTRLTVT.

The chain carries TRBV5-6 and TRBJ1-3; no clear D. V lost 2 bases and J 2 bases, leaving 11 bases between the germline ends. This CDR3 is built from 15 residues. Germline-derived CDR1 and CDR2 are SGHDT and YYEEEE. The CDR3 spells CASSFGPMTGNTIYF. For the CDR3, the DNA is TGTGCCAGCAGCTTCGGGCCCATGACTGGAAACACCATATATTTT.

This chain connects TRBV28 to TRBJ2-6; perhaps TRBD2 as D (5 bases). Germline CDR1 is MDHEN and CDR2 is SYDVKM. Between the trimmed V and J ends, which lost 3 bases and 2 bases, there was a span of 8 bases. The CDR3 spans 15 residues. This chain's CDR3 is CASSFGITGANVLTF. The DNA of the CDR3 is TGTGCCAGCAGTTTCGGGATTACTGGGGCCAACGTCCTGACTTTC.

The J gene is TRBJ1-3, the V gene TRBV5-1; D remains ambiguous. The CDR3 contains 14 residues. Germline values: CDR1 SGHRS, CDR2 YFSETQ. Trimming cost V 1 base and J 3 bases, with 8 bases left between them. The DNA of the CDR3 is TGCGCCAGCAGCTTGCGGGGAAATGGAAACACCATATATTTT. It yields the protein CASSLRGNGNTIYF.

Only a few counts were recorded for this clone. The J gene is TRBJ1-2, the V gene TRBV7-2; 7 positions match TRBD1. Germline-derived CDR1 and CDR2 are SGHTA and FQGNSA. The CDR3 runs to 15 residues. V was clipped by 5 bases and J by 2 bases; unmatched bases: 8. The CDR3 protein is CASSADRAGNYGYTF. The CDR3 bases are TGTGCCAGCAGCGCAGACAGGGCTGGGAACTATGGCTACACCTTC. The full variable domain, its missing parts supplied by reference TRBV7-2 and TRBJ1-2, is GAGVSQSPSNKVTEKGKDVELRCDPISGHTALYWYRQSLGQGLEFLIYFQGNSAPDKSGLPSDRFSAERTGGSVSTLTIQRTQQEDSAVYLCASSADRAGNYGYTFGSGTRLTVV.

The genes are TRBV7-2 and TRBJ1-2, with a weak D call TRBD1 (6 bases). Trimming cost V 1 base and J 7 bases, with 13 bases left between them. The CDR3 is 14 amino acids. Per germline, CDR1 SGHTA and CDR2 FQGNSA. The CDR3 here is CASSLGGGRGGYTF. The CDR3 coding sequence is TGTGCCAGCAGCTTAGGGGGGGGGCGCGGTGGCTACACCTTC.

This chain connects TRBV5-1 to TRBJ2-1, with TRBD2 identical over 12 bases. This CDR3 contains 13 residues. Germline CDR1 reads SGHRS; CDR2 reads YFSETQ. Germline trimming cut 7 bases from V and 7 bases from J; bases unmatched to any gene: 3. CDR3 bases: TGCGCCAGCGGACTAGCGGGAACTAATGAGCAGTTCTTC. It encodes CASGLAGTNEQFF. The complete variable domain, with remaining parts taken from reference TRBV5-1 and TRBJ2-1, reads KAGVTQTPRYLIKTRGQQVTLSCSPISGHRSVSWYQQTPGQGLQFLFEYFSETQRNKGNFPGRFSGRQFSNSRSEMNVSTLELGDSALYLCASGLAGTNEQFFGPGTRLTVL.

The chain uses TRBV5-1 and TRBJ2-7; 8 bases map to TRBD1. With V trimmed by 1 base and J by 5 bases, 14 bases remained unmatched. The CDR3 extends over 17 amino acids. The germline V gene encodes CDR1 SGHRS and CDR2 YFSETQ. The CDR3 region is CASSLSHTAGGWHEQYF. CDR3 bases: TGCGCCAGCAGCTTGTCACACACGGCAGGGGGCTGGCACGAGCAGTACTTC. Filled out from reference TRBV5-1 and TRBJ2-7, the complete variable domain reads KAGVTQTPRYLIKTRGQQVTLSCSPISGHRSVSWYQQTPGQGLQFLFEYFSETQRNKGNFPGRFSGRQFSNSRSEMNVSTLELGDSALYLCASSLSHTAGGWHEQYFGPGTRLTVT.

The rearrangement uses TRBV7-8 and TRBJ1-3; D remains unclear. V was shortened by 9 bases and J by 2 bases, with 11 bases between the two germline ends. Germline loops: CDR1 SGHVS, CDR2 FQNEAQ. The CDR3 is 13 residues long. The CDR3 loop reads CASHLGTGNTIYF. CDR3 coding DNA: TGTGCCAGTCATTTGGGGACTGGAAACACCATATATTTT.

This chain joins TRBV2 and TRBJ2-7; D remains ambiguous. This CDR3 contains 13 residues. Germline V gene sequence: CDR1 SNHLY, CDR2 FYNNEI. V lost 4 bases, J lost 1 base, and 8 bases lay in between. CDR3 nucleotide sequence: TGTGCCAGCAGTGGTATACAGTCCTACGAGCAGTACTTC. Protein: CASSGIQSYEQYF.

The chain joins TRBV5-1 to TRBJ2-3; D gene unclear. V lost 0 bases and J lost 1, with 12 bases in between. The CDR3 totals 16 residues. Germline CDR1 is SGHRS and CDR2 is YFSETQ. As DNA, the CDR3 is TGCGCCAGCAGCTTGGCCATGGGTTCGGGCACAGATACGCAGTATTTT. This translates into CASSLAMGSGTDTQYF.

This clone has a handful of counts. V gene TRBV7-2 combines with J gene TRBJ2-3; D unresolved. Germline V gene lookup returns CDR1 SGHTA and CDR2 FQGNSA. V was cut by 2 bases and J by 3 bases, with 9 bases left in between. This CDR3 region has 14 residues. The DNA of the CDR3 is TGTGCCAGCAGCTTAAGTTGGGGAACAGATACGCAGTATTTT. Residues: CASSLSWGTDTQYF.